The clone carrying this T cell receptor beta chain has a count of ten or more. Trimming removed 9 bases from V and 1 base from J, with 10 bases in between. This CDR3 contains 13 residues. Per the germline V gene, CDR1 is ENHRY and CDR2 is SYGVKD. This entry comes from a study of T-cell memory formation after mild COVID-19. TCRdb itself ran the 5' RACE reads through MiXCR, one entry per CDR3 protein. Here the sample spans 300,000 to 350,000 distinct CDR3 sequences, approximately 15% being singletons. The sequence was collected from a man between 18 and 29 years old who had mild COVID-19 (a few samples of this study predate the infection). Cell type and time point are not known. This rearrangement joins TRBV10-3 to TRBJ1-5; D not resolved. Specimen: PBMCs or a T cell subset sorted from them (not recorded which). The CDR3 region has the DNA TGTGCCATAAGACAAGACAGCAATCAGCCCCAGCATTTT. The encoded protein is CAIRQDSNQPQHF.